This T cell receptor beta chain was obtained from a study of glioma-infiltrating T cells. This clonotype was seen many times. The iRepertoire nested amplicon-rescue multiplex PCR amplified TCR alpha and beta CDR3s from RNA. Input was about 85-450 ng of tissue mRNA or PBMC total RNA. One entry per CDR3 protein results from TCRdb running MiXCR on the multiplex PCR reads. Seen here are some 160,000 distinct CDR3 sequences, roughly 45% observed once, and the top ten hold roughly 5.5%. The V and J ends lost 1 base and 3 bases respectively, with 2 bases between them. CDR1 and CDR2 from the germline V gene are SEHNR and FQNEAQ (reference sequence). The CDR3 loop spans 12 amino acids.

The chain has TRBV7-9 and TRBJ2-3; no definite D call. This sequence originates from a human donor with low-grade glioma or glioblastoma, undergoing nonglioma brain surgery, or in good health (not recorded which). The sequenced sample was glioma tissue, nonneoplastic brain tissue, or PBMCs (not recorded which). This CDR3 reads CASSLETDTQYF. CDR3 DNA sequence: TGTGCCAGCAGCTTAGAAACAGATACGCAGTATTTT.